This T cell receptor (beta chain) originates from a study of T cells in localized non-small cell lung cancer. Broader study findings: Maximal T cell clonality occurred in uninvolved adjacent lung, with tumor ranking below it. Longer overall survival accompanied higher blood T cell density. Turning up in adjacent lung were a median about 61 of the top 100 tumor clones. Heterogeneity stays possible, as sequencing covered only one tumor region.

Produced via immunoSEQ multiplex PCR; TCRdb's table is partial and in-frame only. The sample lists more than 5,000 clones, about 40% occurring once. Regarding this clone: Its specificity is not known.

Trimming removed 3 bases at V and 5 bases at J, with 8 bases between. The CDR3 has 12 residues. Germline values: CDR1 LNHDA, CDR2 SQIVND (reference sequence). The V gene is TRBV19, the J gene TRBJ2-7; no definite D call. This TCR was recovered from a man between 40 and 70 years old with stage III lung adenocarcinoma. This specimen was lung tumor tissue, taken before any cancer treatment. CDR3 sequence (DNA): TGTGCCAGTAGTATGGCTGGGAACGAGCAGTACTTC. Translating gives CASSMAGNEQYF.